The entry that follows covers one TCR beta chain sequence. Looked up from germline, CDR1 is SQVTM and CDR2 is ANQGSEA. V was trimmed by 8 bases and J by 3 bases, leaving 18 bases between them. The CDR3 contains 14 residues. The sample belongs to a study of T cells in Graves' hyperthyroidism and ophthalmopathy. Authors of the study amplified TCR beta CDR3 regions from RNA transcripts. When the TCR CDR3 underwent first-round RT-PCR, the HTBI primer set was used. Using its own MiXCR run on the multiplex PCR reads, TCRdb lists one record per CDR3 protein. There are around 520,000 distinct CDR3 sequences in the sample; around 15% occur only once, and roughly 14% lies in the top ten.

The genes are TRBV29-1 and TRBJ2-3; tentatively, D is TRBD2 (7 bases). Input material: blood. This TCR came from a woman aged 40-49 years with Graves' hyperthyroidism. The CDR3 DNA is TGCAGCAGTATAGGGAGGGGGAAGACAGATACGCAGTATTTT. Protein: CSSIGRGKTDTQYF.